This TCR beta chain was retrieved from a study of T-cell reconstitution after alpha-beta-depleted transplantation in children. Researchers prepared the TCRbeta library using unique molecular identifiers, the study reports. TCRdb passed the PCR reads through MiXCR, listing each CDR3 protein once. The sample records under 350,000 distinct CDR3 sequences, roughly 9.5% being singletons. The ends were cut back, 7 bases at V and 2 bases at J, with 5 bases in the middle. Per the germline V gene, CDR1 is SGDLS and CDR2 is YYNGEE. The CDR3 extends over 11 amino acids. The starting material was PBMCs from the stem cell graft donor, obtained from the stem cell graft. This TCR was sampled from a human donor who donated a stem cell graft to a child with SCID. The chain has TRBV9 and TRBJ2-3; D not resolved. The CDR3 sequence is CASGDTDTQYF. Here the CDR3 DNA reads TGTGCCAGCGGAGACACAGATACGCAGTATTTT.